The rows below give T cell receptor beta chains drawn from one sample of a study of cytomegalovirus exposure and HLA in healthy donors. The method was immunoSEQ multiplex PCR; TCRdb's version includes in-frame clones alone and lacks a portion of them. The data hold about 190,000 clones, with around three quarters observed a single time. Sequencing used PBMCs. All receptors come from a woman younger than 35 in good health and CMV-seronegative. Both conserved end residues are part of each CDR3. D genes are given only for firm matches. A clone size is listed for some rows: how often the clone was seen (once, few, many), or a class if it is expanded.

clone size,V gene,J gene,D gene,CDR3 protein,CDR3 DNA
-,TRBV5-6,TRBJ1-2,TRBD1,CASSLAGGHGYTF,TGTGCCAGCAGCTTGGCAGGGGGCCATGGCTACACCTTC
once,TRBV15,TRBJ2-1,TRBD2,CATSRGTSGRVNEQFF,TGTGCCACCAGCAGAGGGACTAGCGGGAGGGTAAATGAGCAGTTCTTC
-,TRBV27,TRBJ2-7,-,CASSLSLTGTYEQYF,TGTGCCAGCAGTTTATCCCTCACAGGGACCTACGAGCAGTACTTC
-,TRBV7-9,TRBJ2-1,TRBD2,CASSFRLAGAQQFF,TGTGCCAGCAGCTTCCGGCTAGCGGGGGCCCAGCAGTTCTTC
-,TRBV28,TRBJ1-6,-,CASQQGRNSPLHF,TGTGCCAGCCAACAAGGGAGAAATTCACCCCTCCACTTT
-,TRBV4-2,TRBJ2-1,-,CASSSLEEQFF,TGTGCCAGCAGCTCTCTAGAGGAGCAGTTCTTC
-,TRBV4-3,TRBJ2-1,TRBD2,CASSLTGLAGGEQFF,TGCGCCAGCAGCCTAACGGGACTAGCGGGAGGCGAGCAGTTCTTC
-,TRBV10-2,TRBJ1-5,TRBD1,CASRGTGLVNQPQHF,TGCGCCAGCAGGGGGACAGGGCTAGTCAATCAGCCCCAGCATTTT
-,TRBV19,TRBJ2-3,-,CASSTPKRSGLDTQYF,TGTGCCAGTAGTACACCTAAACGGTCAGGGCTAGATACGCAGTATTTT
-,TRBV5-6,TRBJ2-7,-,CASNQGGYEQYF,TGTGCCAGCAATCAGGGGGGCTACGAGCAGTACTTC
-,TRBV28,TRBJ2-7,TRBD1,CASKQGDSYEQYF,TGTGCCAGCAAACAGGGGGATAGCTACGAGCAGTACTTC
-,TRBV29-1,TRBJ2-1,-,CSVGGWRGNPNEQFF,TGCAGCGTTGGGGGATGGAGAGGGAATCCCAATGAGCAGTTCTTC
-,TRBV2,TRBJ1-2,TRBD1,CASSGYLVGQGGYTF,TGTGCCAGCAGTGGGTATTTAGTGGGACAGGGGGGCTACACCTTC